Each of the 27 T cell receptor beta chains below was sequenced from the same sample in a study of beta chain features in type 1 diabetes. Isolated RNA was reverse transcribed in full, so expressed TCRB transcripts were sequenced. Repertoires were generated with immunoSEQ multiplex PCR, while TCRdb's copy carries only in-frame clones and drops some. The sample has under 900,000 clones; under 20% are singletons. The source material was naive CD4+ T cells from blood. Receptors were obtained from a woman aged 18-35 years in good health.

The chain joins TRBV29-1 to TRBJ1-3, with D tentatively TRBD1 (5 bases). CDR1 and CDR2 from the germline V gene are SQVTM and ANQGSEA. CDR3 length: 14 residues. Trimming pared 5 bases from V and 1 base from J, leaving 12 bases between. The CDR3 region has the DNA TGCAGCGTTTTACAGGATCTATCTGGAAACACCATATATTTT. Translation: CSVLQDLSGNTIYF.

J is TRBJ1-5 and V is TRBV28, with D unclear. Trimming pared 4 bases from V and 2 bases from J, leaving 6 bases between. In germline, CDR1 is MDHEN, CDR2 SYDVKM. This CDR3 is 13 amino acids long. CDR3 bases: TGTGCCAGCAGTTACGATGGCAATCAGCCCCAGCATTTT. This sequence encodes CASSYDGNQPQHF.

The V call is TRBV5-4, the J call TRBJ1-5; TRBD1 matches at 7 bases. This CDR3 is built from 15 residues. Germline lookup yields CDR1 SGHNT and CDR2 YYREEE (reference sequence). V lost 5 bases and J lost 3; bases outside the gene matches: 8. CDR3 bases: TGTGCCAGCAGTCTGGGAGGGGGCTTCAATCAGCCCCAGCATTTT. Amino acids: CASSLGGGFNQPQHF.

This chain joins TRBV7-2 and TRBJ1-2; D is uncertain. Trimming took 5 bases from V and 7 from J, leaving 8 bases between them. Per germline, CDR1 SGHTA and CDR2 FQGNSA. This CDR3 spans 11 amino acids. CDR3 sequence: CASSILSGYTF. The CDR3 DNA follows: TGTGCCAGCAGCATATTAAGTGGCTACACCTTC.

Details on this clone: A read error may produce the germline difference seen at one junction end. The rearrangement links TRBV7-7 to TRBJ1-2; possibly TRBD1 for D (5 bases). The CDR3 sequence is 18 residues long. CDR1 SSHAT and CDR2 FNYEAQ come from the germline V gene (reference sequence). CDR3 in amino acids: CASSLSLNRLQDGYGYTF. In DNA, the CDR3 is TGTGCTAGCAGCTTATCCCTCAACAGATTACAGGACGGCTATGGCTACACCTTC.

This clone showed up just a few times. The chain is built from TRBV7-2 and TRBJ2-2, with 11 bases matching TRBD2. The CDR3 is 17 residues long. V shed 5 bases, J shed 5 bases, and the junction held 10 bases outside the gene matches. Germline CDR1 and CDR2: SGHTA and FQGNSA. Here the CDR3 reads CASSPRLAGLVTGELFF. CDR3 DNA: TGTGCCAGCAGCCCCCGACTAGCGGGATTGGTAACCGGGGAGCTGTTTTTT.

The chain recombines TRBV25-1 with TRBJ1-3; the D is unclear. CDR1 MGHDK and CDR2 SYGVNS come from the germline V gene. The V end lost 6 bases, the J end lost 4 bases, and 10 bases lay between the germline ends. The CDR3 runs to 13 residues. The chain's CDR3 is CASSFFGGNTIYF. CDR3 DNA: TGTGCCAGCAGCTTTTTCGGGGGAAACACCATATATTTT. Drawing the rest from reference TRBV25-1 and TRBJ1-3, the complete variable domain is EADIYQTPRYLVIGTGKKITLECSQTMGHDKMYWYQQDPGMELHLIHYSYGVNSTEKGDLSSESTVSRIRTEHFPLTLESARPSHTSQYLCASSFFGGNTIYFGEGSWLTVV.

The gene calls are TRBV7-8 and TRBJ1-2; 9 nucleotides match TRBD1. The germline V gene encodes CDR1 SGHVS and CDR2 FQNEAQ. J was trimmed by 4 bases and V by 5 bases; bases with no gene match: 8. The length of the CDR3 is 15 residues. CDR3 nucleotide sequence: TGTGCCAGCAGCAGGGGGACAGGGCTTCGCTATGGCTACACCTTC. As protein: CASSRGTGLRYGYTF.

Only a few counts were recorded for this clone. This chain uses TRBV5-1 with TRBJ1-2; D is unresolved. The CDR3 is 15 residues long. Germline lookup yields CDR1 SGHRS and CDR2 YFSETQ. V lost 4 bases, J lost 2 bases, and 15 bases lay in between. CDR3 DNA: TGCGCCAGCAGCGAAGGGCCCGGGAAGAACTATGGCTACACCTTC. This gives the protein CASSEGPGKNYGYTF.

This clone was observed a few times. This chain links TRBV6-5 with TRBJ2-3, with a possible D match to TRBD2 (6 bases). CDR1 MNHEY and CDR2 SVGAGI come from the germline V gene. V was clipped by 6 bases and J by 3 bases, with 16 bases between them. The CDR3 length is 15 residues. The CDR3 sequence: CASRRRSGRTDTQYF. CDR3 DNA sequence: TGTGCCAGCAGGAGACGTTCCGGGAGAACAGATACGCAGTATTTT.

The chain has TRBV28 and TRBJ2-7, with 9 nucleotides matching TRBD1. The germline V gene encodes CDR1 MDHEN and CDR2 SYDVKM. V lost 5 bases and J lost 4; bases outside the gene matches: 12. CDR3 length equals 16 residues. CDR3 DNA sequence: TGTGCCAGCAGTGCCCACACAGGGGGCTGGGATTACGAGCAGTACTTC. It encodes CASSAHTGGWDYEQYF.

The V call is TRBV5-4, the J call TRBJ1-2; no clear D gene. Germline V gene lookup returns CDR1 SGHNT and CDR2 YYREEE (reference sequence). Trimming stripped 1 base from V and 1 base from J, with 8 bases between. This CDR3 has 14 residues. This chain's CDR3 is CASSLYGVNYGYTF. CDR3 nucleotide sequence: TGTGCCAGCAGCTTGTACGGGGTTAACTATGGCTACACCTTC.

The DNA of the CDR3 is TGCAGCGTCATGACAGGGAAAGTCAATGAGCAGTTCTTC. It specifies CSVMTGKVNEQFF. The J gene is TRBJ2-1, the V gene TRBV29-1, with TRBD1 identical over 7 bases. V dropped 6 bases and J dropped 6; count of bases not matched to a gene: 8. The germline V gene encodes CDR1 SQVTM and CDR2 ANQGSEA. CDR3 length: 13 residues.

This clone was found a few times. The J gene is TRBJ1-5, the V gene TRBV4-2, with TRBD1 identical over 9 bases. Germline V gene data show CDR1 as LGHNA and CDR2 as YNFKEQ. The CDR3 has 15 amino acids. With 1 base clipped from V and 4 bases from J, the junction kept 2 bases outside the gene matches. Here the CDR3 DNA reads TGTGCCAGCAGCCAAGTGACAGGGGGGAATCAGCCCCAGCATTTT. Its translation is CASSQVTGGNQPQHF.

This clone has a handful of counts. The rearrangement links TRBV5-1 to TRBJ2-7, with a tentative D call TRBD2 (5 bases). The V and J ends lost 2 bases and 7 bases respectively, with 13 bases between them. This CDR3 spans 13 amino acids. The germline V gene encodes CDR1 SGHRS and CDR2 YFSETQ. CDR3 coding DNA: TGCGCCAGCAGCTTTGCAGGCTCGGGGGAGCAGTACTTC. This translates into CASSFAGSGEQYF.

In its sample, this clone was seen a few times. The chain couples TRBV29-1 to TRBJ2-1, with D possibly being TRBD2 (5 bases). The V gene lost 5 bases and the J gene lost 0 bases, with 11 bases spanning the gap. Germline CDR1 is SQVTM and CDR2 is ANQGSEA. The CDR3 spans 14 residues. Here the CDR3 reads CSVFGDASYNEQFF. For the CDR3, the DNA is TGCAGCGTTTTCGGGGATGCCTCCTACAATGAGCAGTTCTTC.

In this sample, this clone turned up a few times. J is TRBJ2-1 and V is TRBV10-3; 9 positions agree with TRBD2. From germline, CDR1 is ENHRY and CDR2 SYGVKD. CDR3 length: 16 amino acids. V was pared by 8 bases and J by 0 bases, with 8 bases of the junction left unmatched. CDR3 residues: CAISGGSGSSYNEQFF. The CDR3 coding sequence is TGTGCCATCTCTGGTGGTAGCGGGAGCTCCTACAATGAGCAGTTCTTC.

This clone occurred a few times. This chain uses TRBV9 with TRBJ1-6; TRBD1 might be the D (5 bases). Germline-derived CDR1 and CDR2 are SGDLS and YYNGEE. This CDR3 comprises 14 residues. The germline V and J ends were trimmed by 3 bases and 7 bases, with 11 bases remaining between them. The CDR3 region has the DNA TGTGCCAGCAGCGCCGGGGGGTGGAATTCACCCCTCCACTTT. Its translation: CASSAGGWNSPLHF.

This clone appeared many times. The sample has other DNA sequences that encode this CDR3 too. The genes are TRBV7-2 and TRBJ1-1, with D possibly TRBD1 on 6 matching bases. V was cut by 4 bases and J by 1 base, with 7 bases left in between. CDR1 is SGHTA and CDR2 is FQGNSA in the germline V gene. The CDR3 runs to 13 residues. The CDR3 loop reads CASSSDRNTEAFF. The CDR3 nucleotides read TGTGCCAGCAGCTCGGACAGGAACACTGAAGCTTTCTTT.

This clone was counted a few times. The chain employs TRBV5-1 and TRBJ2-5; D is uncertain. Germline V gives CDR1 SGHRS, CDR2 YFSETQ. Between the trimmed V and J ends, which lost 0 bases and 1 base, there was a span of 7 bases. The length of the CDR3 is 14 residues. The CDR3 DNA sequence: TGCGCCAGCAGCTTGGAACAGTTCCAAGAGACCCAGTACTTC. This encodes CASSLEQFQETQYF.

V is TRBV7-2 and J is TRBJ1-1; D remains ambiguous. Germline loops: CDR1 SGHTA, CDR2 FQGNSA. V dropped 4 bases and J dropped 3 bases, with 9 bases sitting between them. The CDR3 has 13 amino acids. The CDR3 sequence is CASSWVEDTEAFF. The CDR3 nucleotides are TGTGCCAGCAGCTGGGTAGAGGACACTGAAGCTTTCTTT.

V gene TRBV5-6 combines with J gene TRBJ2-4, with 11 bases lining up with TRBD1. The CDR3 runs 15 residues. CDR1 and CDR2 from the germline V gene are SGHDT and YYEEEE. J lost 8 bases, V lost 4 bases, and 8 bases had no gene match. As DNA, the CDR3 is TGTGCCAGCAGCCCCCGGGACAGGGGGTTGGACATTCAGTACTTC. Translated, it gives CASSPRDRGLDIQYF.

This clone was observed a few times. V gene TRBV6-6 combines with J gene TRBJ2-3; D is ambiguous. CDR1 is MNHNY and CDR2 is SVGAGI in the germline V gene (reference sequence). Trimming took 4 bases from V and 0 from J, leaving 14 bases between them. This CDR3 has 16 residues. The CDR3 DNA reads TGTGCCAGCAGTTTTGATACCGGCCCTAGCACAGATACGCAGTATTTT. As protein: CASSFDTGPSTDTQYF.

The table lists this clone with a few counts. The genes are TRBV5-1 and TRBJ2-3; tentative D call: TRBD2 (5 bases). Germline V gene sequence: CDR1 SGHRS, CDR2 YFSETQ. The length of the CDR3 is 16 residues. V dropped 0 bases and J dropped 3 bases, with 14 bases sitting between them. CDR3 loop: CASSLAPASSTDTQYF. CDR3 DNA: TGCGCCAGCAGCTTGGCCCCGGCTAGCTCAACAGATACGCAGTATTTT.

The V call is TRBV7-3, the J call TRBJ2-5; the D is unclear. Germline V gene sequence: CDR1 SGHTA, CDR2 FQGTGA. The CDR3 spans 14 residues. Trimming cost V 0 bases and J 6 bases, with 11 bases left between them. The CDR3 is CASSLTEVSKTQYF. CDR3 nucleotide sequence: TGTGCCAGCAGCTTAACCGAGGTCTCCAAGACCCAGTACTTC.

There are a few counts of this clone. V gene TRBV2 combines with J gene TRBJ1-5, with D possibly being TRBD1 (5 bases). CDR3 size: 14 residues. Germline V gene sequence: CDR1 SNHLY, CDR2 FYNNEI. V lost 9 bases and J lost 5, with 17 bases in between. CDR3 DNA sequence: TGTGCCAGTAGAGGAATTCAGGGACATCAGCCCCAGCATTTT. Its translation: CASRGIQGHQPQHF.

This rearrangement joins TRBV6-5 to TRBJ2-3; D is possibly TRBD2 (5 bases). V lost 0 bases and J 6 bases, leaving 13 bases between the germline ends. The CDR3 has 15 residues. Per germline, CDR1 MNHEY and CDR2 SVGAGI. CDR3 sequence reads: CASSYSRTPGDTQYF. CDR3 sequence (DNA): TGTGCCAGCAGTTACTCAAGGACTCCCGGGGATACGCAGTATTTT.